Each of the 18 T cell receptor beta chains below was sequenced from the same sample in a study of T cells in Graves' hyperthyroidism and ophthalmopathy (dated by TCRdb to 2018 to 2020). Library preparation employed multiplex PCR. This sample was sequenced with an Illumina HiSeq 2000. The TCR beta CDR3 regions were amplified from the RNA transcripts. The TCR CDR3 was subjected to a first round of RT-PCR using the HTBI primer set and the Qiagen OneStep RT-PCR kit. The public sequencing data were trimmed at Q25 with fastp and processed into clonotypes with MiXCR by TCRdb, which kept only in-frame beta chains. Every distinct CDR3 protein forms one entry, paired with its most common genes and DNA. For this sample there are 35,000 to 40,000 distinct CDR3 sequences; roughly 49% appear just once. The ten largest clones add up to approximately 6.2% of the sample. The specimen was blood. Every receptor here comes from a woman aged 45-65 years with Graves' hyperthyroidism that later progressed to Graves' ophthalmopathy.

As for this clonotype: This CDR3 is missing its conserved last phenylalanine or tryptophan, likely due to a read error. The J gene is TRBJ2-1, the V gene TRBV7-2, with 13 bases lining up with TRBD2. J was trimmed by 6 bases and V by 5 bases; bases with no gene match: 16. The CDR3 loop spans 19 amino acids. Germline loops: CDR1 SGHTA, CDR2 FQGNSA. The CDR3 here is CASSPGLAGEFSRGNEQFY. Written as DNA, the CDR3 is TGTGCCAGCAGCCCTGGACTAGCGGGAGAATTCAGTCGGGGCAATGAGCAGTTCTAC.

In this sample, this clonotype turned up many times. CDR3 region: CASSPRTGVMNTEAFF. Written as DNA, the CDR3 is TGTGCCAGCTCACCACGGACGGGAGTCATGAACACTGAAGCTTTCTTT. The chain has TRBV18 and TRBJ1-1, with D uncertain. CDR1 KGHSH and CDR2 LQKENI come from the germline V gene. This CDR3 spans 16 amino acids. Trimming took off 1 base at V and 0 bases at J, with 12 bases between the two ends.

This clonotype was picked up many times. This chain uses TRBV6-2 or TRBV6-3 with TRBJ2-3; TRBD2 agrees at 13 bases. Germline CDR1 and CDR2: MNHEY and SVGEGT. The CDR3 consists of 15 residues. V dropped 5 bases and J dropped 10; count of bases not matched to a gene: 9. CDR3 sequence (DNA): TGTGCCAGCAGTCGGGGGACTAGCGGGACCGAGGCGCAGTATTTT. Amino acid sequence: CASSRGTSGTEAQYF.

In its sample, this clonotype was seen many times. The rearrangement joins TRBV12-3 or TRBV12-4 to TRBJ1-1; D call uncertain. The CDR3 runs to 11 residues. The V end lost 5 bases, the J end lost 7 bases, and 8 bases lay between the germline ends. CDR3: CASSGNVEAFF. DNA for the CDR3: TGTGCCAGCAGTGGAAACGTTGAAGCTTTCTTT.

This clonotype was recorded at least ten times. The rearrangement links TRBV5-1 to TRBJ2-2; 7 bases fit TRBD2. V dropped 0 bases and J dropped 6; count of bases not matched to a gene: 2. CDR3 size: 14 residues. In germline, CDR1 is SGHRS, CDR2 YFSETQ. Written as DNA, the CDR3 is TGCGCCAGCAGCTTGGATCGGGAGGCCGGGGAGCTGTTTTTT. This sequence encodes CASSLDREAGELFF.

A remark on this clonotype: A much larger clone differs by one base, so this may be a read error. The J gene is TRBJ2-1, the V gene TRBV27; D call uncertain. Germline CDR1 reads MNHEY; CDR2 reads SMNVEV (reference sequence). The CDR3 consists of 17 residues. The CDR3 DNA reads TGTGCCAGCAGTTTAGGCGGTAGTTATACCTCCTACAATGAGCAGTCCTTC. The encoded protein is CASSLGGSYTSYNEQSF.

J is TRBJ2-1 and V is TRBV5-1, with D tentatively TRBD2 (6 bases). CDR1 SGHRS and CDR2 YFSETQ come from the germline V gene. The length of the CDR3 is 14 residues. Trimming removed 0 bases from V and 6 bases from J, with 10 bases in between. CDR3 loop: CASSLGLDVNEQFF. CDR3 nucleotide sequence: TGCGCCAGCAGCTTGGGACTAGACGTCAATGAGCAGTTCTTC.

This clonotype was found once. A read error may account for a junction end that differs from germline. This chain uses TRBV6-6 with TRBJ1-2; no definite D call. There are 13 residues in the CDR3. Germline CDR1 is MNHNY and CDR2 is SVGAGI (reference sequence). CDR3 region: CASSYGHGSGDTF. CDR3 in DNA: TGTGCCAGCAGTTACGGGCATGGAAGTGGCGACACCTTC.

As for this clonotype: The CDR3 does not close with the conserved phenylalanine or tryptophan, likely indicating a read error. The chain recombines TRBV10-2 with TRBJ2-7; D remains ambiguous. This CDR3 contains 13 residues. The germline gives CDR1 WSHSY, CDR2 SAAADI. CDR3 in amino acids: CTSSESFAHEQYL. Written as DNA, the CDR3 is TGCACCAGCAGTGAGTCGTTTGCCCACGAGCAGTACCTC.

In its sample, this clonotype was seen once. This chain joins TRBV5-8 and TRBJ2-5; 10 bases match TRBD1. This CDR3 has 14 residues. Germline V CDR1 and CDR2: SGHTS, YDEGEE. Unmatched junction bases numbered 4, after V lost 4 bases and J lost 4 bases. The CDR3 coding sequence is TGTGCCAGCAGCGCGGGACAGGGGATAGAGACCCAGTACTTC. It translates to CASSAGQGIETQYF.

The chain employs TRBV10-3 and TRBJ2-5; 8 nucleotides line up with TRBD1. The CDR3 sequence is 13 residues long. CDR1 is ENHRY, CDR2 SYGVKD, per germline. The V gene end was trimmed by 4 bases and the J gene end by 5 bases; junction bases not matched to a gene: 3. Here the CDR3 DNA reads TGTGCCATCAGTGCAGACAGGGGTGAGACCCAGTACTTC. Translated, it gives CAISADRGETQYF.

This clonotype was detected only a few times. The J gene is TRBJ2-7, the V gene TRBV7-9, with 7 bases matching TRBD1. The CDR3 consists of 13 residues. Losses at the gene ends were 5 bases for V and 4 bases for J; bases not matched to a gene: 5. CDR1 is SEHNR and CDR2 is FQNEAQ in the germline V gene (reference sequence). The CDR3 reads CASSDRDQYEQYF. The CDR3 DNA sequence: TGTGCCAGCAGCGACAGGGACCAATACGAGCAGTACTTC.

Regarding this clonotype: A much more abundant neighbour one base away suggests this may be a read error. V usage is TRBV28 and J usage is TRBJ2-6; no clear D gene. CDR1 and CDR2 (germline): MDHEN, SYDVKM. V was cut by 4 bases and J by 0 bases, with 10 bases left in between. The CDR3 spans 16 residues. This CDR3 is CASSSPPSSGANVLTF. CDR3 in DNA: TGTGCCAGCAGTTCACCCCCGAGCTCTGGGGCCAACGTCCTGACTTTC.

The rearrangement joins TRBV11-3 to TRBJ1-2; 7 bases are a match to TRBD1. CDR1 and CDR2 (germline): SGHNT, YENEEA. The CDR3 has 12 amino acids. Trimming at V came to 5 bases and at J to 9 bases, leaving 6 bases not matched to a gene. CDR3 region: CASSPDRACYTF. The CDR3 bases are TGTGCCAGCAGCCCCGACAGGGCTTGCTACACCTTC.

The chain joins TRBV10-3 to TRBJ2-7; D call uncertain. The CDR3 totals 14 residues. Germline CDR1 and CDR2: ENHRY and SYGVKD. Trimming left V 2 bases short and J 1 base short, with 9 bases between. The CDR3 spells CAISEVGGSYEQYF. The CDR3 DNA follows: TGTGCCATCAGTGAGGTGGGTGGGTCCTACGAGCAGTACTTC.

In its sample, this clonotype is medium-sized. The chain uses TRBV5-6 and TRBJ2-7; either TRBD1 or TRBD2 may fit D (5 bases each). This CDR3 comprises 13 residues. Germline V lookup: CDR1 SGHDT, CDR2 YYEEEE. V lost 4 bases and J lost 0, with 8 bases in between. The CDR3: CASSPGSSYEQYF. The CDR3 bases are TGTGCCAGCAGCCCAGGGAGCTCCTACGAGCAGTACTTC.

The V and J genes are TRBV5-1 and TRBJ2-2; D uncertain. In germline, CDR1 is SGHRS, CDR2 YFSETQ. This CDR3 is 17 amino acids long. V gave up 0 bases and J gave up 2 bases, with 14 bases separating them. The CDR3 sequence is CASSLAITQTNTGELFF. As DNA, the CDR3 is TGCGCCAGCAGCTTGGCCATTACGCAGACAAACACCGGGGAGCTGTTTTTT.

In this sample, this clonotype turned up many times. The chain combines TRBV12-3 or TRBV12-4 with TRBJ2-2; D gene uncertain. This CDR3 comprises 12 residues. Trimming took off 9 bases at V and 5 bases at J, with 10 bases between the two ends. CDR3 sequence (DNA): TGTGCCAGTAATTTTGGTACCGGGGAGCTGTTTTTT. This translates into CASNFGTGELFF.